The rows below give T cell receptor beta chains drawn from one sample of a study of T-cell reconstitution after alpha-beta-depleted transplantation in children. One entry per CDR3 protein, called by TCRdb with MiXCR from the PCR reads. In the table there are 500,000 or so distinct CDR3 sequences, over 25% of which are singletons. The input for sequencing was PBMCs from the stem cell graft donor, taken from the stem cell graft. All receptors come from a human donor who donated a stem cell graft to a child with aplastic anemia. Each CDR3 is given with its conserved first and last residue. The order of the fields is CDR3 length, V gene, J gene, CDR3 protein.

>17|TRBV5-1|TRBJ2-1
CASSRGGLRPSYNEQFF
>15|TRBV12-3/TRBV12-4|TRBJ2-3
CASTLLVGSTDTQYF
>13|TRBV25-1|TRBJ2-3
CASSDHSTDTQYF
>13|TRBV6-6|TRBJ1-1
CASSGTGQSEAFF
>15|TRBV6-2/TRBV6-3|TRBJ2-1
CASSSRTSGKDEQFF
>14|TRBV20-1|TRBJ1-4
CSASNGGTAEKLFF
>13|TRBV18|TRBJ2-5
CASCPRGSETQYF
>15|TRBV15|TRBJ2-5
CATSREAREWETQYF
>15|TRBV18|TRBJ2-1
CASSYTSGTDNEQFF
>12|TRBV12-3/TRBV12-4|TRBJ2-2
CASSNLAGELFF
>15|TRBV5-1|TRBJ1-6
CASSLMTEDNSPLHF
>16|TRBV10-3|TRBJ2-1
CAISLIGLATDNEQFF
>15|TRBV20-1|TRBJ2-1
CCAIPSGSSYNEQFF
>17|TRBV5-1|TRBJ2-2
CASSSPRTSGMGGELFF
>14|TRBV27|TRBJ1-1
CASSPVTPYSEAFF
>14|TRBV11-3|TRBJ2-5
CASSFSGGQETQYF
>17|TRBV7-2|TRBJ2-7
CASSLVTSGRMLYEQYF
>14|TRBV6-1|TRBJ1-5
CASSVDRNYQPQHF
>13|TRBV18|TRBJ1-1
CASAAGAGTEAFF
>17|TRBV5-1|TRBJ2-1
CASSLEGWTGAYNEQFF
>15|TRBV12-3/TRBV12-4|TRBJ1-4
CASSLLGIGNEKLFF
>14|TRBV5-5|TRBJ1-5
CASSLASTNQPQHF
>15|TRBV4-2|TRBJ2-1
CASSQVSGGYNEQFF
>17|TRBV3-1|TRBJ2-3
CASSHVSTSGSTDTQYF
>16|TRBV15|TRBJ2-1
CATSRGRTGTYNEQFF
>14|TRBV20-1|TRBJ2-1
CSARTSGSQPEQFF
>13|TRBV11-2|TRBJ1-2
CASSLADGYGYTF
>14|TRBV4-2|TRBJ2-3
CASSQGTGEDTQYF
>11|TRBV18|TRBJ2-1
CASSPSNEQFF
>17|TRBV12-3/TRBV12-4|TRBJ1-5
CASSLGRRGHSNQPQHF
>14|TRBV12-3/TRBV12-4|TRBJ1-1
CASSSTGGPEKAFF
>16|TRBV11-2|TRBJ2-5
CASSPIGRGAGETQYF
>16|TRBV5-1|TRBJ2-3
CASSPDSGSRTDTQYF
>14|TRBV5-1|TRBJ2-7
CASSLAGGPGEQYF
>16|TRBV18|TRBJ2-7
CASSPNRDRINYEQYF
>15|TRBV19|TRBJ2-3
CASSILAGITDTQYF
>13|TRBV20-1|TRBJ2-7
CSARASQNYEQYF
>13|TRBV5-1|TRBJ1-1
CASSTEPNTEAFF
>15|TRBV30|TRBJ2-2
CAWSEPTGDTGELFF
>15|TRBV20-1|TRBJ2-1
CSATKASVFGNEQFF
>15|TRBV27|TRBJ2-7
CASRGTSGWRYEQYF
>14|TRBV5-4|TRBJ2-1
CASSLWGLGNEQFF
>15|TRBV20-1|TRBJ1-1
CSATNPQGYNTEAFF
>14|TRBV6-2/TRBV6-3|TRBJ2-7
CASSMGLNPGEQYF
>14|TRBV30|TRBJ2-1
CAWSLPGLGYEQFF
>14|TRBV20-1|TRBJ1-5
CSARVVTGSQPQHF
>14|TRBV13|TRBJ2-1
CASSAGRTSGSEFF
>14|TRBV5-1|TRBJ2-5
CASSRLTDQETQYF
>13|TRBV11-3|TRBJ2-6
CASSPGWANVLTF
>15|TRBV7-9|TRBJ2-1
CASSTYPSGSNEQFF
>12|TRBV29-1|TRBJ2-7
CSVSGNSYEQYF
>16|TRBV6-5|TRBJ2-7
CASSYAKTSVRDEQYF
>18|TRBV5-6|TRBJ2-2
CASSWGQGPIANTGELFF
>17|TRBV4-2|TRBJ2-2
CASSQVSSGSGTGELFF
>16|TRBV15|TRBJ1-5
CATSRRGTEFGQPQHF
>16|TRBV24-1|TRBJ1-2
CATSDFVEGRPNGYTF
>14|TRBV12-3/TRBV12-4|TRBJ2-7
CASSLQGGHYEQYF